The text below deals with one T cell receptor (beta chain). What it recognizes is unknown. CDR3 length: 14 amino acids. V lost 1 base to trimming and J lost 1 base, with 5 bases between them. The germline CDR1 and CDR2 sequences are SEHNR and FQNEAQ (reference sequence). This entry comes from a study of cytomegalovirus exposure and HLA in healthy donors. Study-wide background: A data release that came early held roughly 85 million unique TCRs from HLA-typed donors.

Vbeta (60) and Jbeta (13) primers were used in the PCR. Assay used: immunoSEQ multiplex PCR; TCRdb lists only in-frame clones, some missing. The sample lists hundreds of thousands of clones, about 80% occurring once. Study-level points and caveats: The authors later found TCR association rates varying by HLA locus, with DRB1 most and HLA-C fewest. Previously analyzed data showed that most TCR beta V segments were productive at a frequency of about 90% or about 30%. The presence/absence work took it that sequencing depth was about the same across donors.

The clonotype was recovered from a male donor in good health and CMV-seronegative. Sequencing was done on a sample of PBMCs. The chain recombines TRBV7-9 with TRBJ2-1, with D uncertain. The CDR3 spells CASSLEPSYNEQFF. The DNA for the CDR3 is TGTGCCAGCAGCTTAGAGCCTTCCTACAATGAGCAGTTCTTC. Drawing the rest from reference TRBV7-9 and TRBJ2-1, the complete variable domain is DTGVSQNPRHKITKRGQNVTFRCDPISEHNRLYWYRQTLGQGPEFLTYFQNEAQLEKSRLLSDRFSAERPKGSFSTLEIQRTEQGDSAMYLCASSLEPSYNEQFFGPGTRLTVL.